Included here is one T cell receptor beta chain sequence, with context. This CDR3 region has 16 residues. Germline V gene lookup returns CDR1 SGHAT and CDR2 FQNNGV. With 1 base clipped from V and 0 bases from J, the junction kept 3 bases outside the gene matches. The sample is drawn from a study of blood T cell repertoires in COVID-19. Study information: PBMCs, B-cell-depleted T cells, or T cells were the source of the cDNA or gDNA that made up the material.

Method: immunoSEQ multiplex PCR; TCRdb's copy keeps in-frame clones and lacks some. This sample has more than 95,000 clones; approximately 89% occur once, and the top ten carry roughly 18%. The sample consisted of peripheral blood. The chain links TRBV11-2 to TRBJ2-7; 10 bases match TRBD2. The TCR sequence derives from a woman older than 75 in a cohort sampled during active COVID-19. CDR3 region: CASSLASSGGSYEQYF. CDR3 nucleotide sequence: TGTGCCAGCAGCTTAGCATCTAGCGGGGGCTCCTACGAGCAGTACTTC. Together with reference TRBV11-2 and TRBJ2-7, the CDR3 gives the full variable domain: EAGVAQSPRYKIIEKRQSVAFWCNPISGHATLYWYQQILGQGPKLLIQFQNNGVVDDSQLPKDRFSAERLKGVDSTLKIQPAKLEDSAVYLCASSLASSGGSYEQYFGPGTRLTVT.